This T cell receptor (beta chain) was captured by sequencing in a study of glioma-infiltrating T cells after dendritic cell vaccination. The assay was immunoSEQ multiplex PCR, and TCRdb's table has in-frame clones only and misses some. The sample shows approximately 110,000 clones, nearly 90% of them seen only once. As regards this clone: What it recognizes is unknown.

This sample's time point: after dendritic cell vaccination, including at tumor progression/relapse. Notes on the study in general: Estimated pretreatment TIL content predicted outcome after dendritic cell vaccination.

The specimen comprised blood, sampled after dendritic cell vaccination. The TCR originated in a human donor with glioblastoma.

CDR3: CASSSSTITGELFF. The CDR3 coding sequence is TGTGCCAGTAGTAGCTCCACAATCACCGGGGAGCTGTTTTTT. The chain uses TRBV19 and TRBJ2-2; D remains ambiguous. V lost 4 bases, J lost 4 bases, and 10 bases lay in between. The CDR3 length is 14 residues. Germline V gene data show CDR1 as LNHDA and CDR2 as SQIVND (reference sequence).